The next 22 T cell receptor beta chains were all read from a single sample in a study of blood T cell repertoires in COVID-19. Generated by immunoSEQ multiplex PCR, the TCRdb table keeps only in-frame clones and is missing some. The data contain around 190,000 clones, 87% of them singletons. Sequencing was done on a sample of PBMCs or T cells enriched from blood (not recorded which). The receptor source for this set is a man younger than 35 with acute COVID-19.

CDR3 nucleotides: TGTGCCAGCAGTTTAATGGGGGCCACTAGCACAGATACGCAGTATTTT. It specifies CASSLMGATSTDTQYF. This chain links TRBV28 with TRBJ2-3; D is possibly TRBD1 (6 bases). Trimming shortened V by 2 bases and J by 0 bases, and 12 bases separated the two germline ends. Germline CDR1 MDHEN, CDR2 SYDVKM. The CDR3 has 16 amino acids.

The chain employs TRBV27 and TRBJ2-7, with D uncertain. V lost 0 bases and J 3 bases, leaving 9 bases between the germline ends. The CDR3 loop spans 14 amino acids. Germline assignment: CDR1 MNHEY and CDR2 SMNVEV (reference sequence). The CDR3 here is CASSLSGGNYEQYF. The CDR3 coding sequence is TGTGCCAGCAGTTTATCTGGCGGAAACTACGAGCAGTACTTC.

The V gene is TRBV7-2, the J gene TRBJ2-5, with TRBD2 as a possible D gene (6 bases). Trimming removed 6 bases from V and 6 bases from J, with 17 bases in between. Germline loops: CDR1 SGHTA, CDR2 FQGNSA. The length of the CDR3 is 14 residues. CDR3 loop: CASRRGTSRQTQYF. As DNA, the CDR3 is TGTGCCAGCAGGCGAGGAACTAGCAGACAGACCCAGTACTTC.

The chain carries TRBV28 and TRBJ1-2, with 9 bases lining up with TRBD1. The CDR3 runs 14 residues. The trim removed 10 bases at V and 5 bases at J, leaving 11 bases unmatched. Per the germline V gene, CDR1 is MDHEN and CDR2 is SYDVKM. The CDR3 region is CATTQGAGGYGYTF. The CDR3 region has the DNA TGTGCCACCACACAGGGGGCCGGGGGGTATGGCTACACCTTC.

The rearrangement joins TRBV30 to TRBJ2-7; D perhaps matches TRBD2 (5 bases). CDR1 is GTSNPN, CDR2 SVGIG, per germline (reference sequence). Trimming took 0 bases from V and 7 from J, leaving 13 bases between them. The CDR3 loop spans 13 amino acids. The CDR3 sequence: CAWSVAGRREQYF. Here the CDR3 DNA reads TGTGCCTGGAGTGTGGCGGGTCGTCGGGAGCAGTACTTC.

J is TRBJ2-5 and V is TRBV9; D unclear. Trimming cost V 2 bases and J 0 bases, with 11 bases left between them. The CDR3 sequence is 15 residues long. CDR1 is SGDLS, CDR2 YYNGEE, per germline. The CDR3 here is CASSVAVTYQETQYF. The DNA of the CDR3 is TGTGCCAGCAGCGTTGCAGTAACGTACCAAGAGACCCAGTACTTC.

The chain recombines TRBV30 with TRBJ1-1, with 9 positions matching TRBD1. From germline, CDR1 is GTSNPN and CDR2 SVGIG (reference sequence). There are 15 residues in the CDR3. After removal of 8 bases from V and 1 base from J, the junction contained 11 bases not matched to a gene. Here the CDR3 reads CAIRTGVARNTEAFF. The CDR3 region has the DNA TGTGCCATTCGGACAGGGGTCGCCCGGAACACTGAAGCTTTCTTT. Using reference TRBV30 and TRBJ1-1 for the parts outside the CDR3, the full variable domain is SQTIHQWPATLVQPVGSPLSLECTVEGTSNPNLYWYRQAAGRGLQLLFYSVGIGQISSEVPQNLSASRPQDRQFILSSKKLLLSDSGFYLCAIRTGVARNTEAFFGQGTRLTVV.

The rearrangement links TRBV11-2 to TRBJ2-1; D is ambiguous. Germline CDR1 and CDR2: SGHAT and FQNNGV. The CDR3 has 14 residues. Trimming removed 4 bases at V and 6 bases at J, with 13 bases between. The CDR3 DNA follows: TGTGCCAGCAGCTCAAGGTCTACTATCAATGAGCAGTTCTTC. Its protein product is CASSSRSTINEQFF.

The J gene is TRBJ1-2, the V gene TRBV2, with 8 positions matching TRBD1. This CDR3 is 13 amino acids long. V lost 8 bases, J lost 5 bases, and 7 bases stayed unmatched. Germline V CDR1 and CDR2: SNHLY, FYNNEI. CDR3 sequence: CASVTGDFYGYTF. The CDR3 DNA reads as TGTGCCAGCGTGACAGGGGACTTTTATGGCTACACCTTC.

This rearrangement joins TRBV4-3 to TRBJ2-2; 8 nucleotides agree with TRBD1. Trimming cost V 0 bases and J 6 bases; bases outside gene matches: 6. Germline V gene lookup returns CDR1 LGHNA and CDR2 YSLEER. The CDR3 is 16 residues long. CDR3 sequence: CASSQEPGGGSGELFF. CDR3 bases: TGCGCCAGCAGCCAAGAGCCAGGGGGCGGTTCCGGGGAGCTGTTTTTT.

This chain links TRBV3-1 (or the pseudogene TRBV3-2) with TRBJ2-1; D is perhaps TRBD2 (6 bases). Germline V CDR1 and CDR2: LGHDT, YNNKEL (reference sequence). The CDR3 length is 14 residues. V lost 7 bases, J lost 4 bases, and 14 bases lay in between. CDR3 in DNA: TGTGCCAGCAAAACCGGGACTCATTACAATGAGCAGTTCTTC. Encoded protein: CASKTGTHYNEQFF.

The rearrangement uses TRBV21-1 and TRBJ1-2; the table names TRBD1, a call not compared with the DNA. TRBV21-1 is a listed pseudogene. This CDR3 comprises 20 residues. The CDR3 DNA follows: TGTGCCAGCAGCACCAAAAACCGGGACAGGGAGTGTCGGGCTCCAAATGGCTACACCTTC. The encoded protein is CASSTKNRDRECRAPNGYTF.

The genes are TRBV14 and TRBJ2-5, with D maybe TRBD2 (6 bases). Germline assignment: CDR1 SGHDN and CDR2 FVKESK. V lost 4 bases and J 2 bases, leaving 14 bases between the germline ends. The CDR3 runs 15 residues. The CDR3 protein is CASSRRLGGQETQYF. The CDR3, as DNA: TGTGCCAGCAGCCGACGTTTGGGGGGTCAAGAGACCCAGTACTTC.

The rearrangement uses TRBV3-1 (or the pseudogene TRBV3-2) and TRBJ2-4; 7 nucleotides agree with TRBD1. Germline V gene data show CDR1 as LGHDT and CDR2 as YNNKEL (reference sequence). The CDR3 has 14 residues. Trimming at V came to 4 bases and at J to 6 bases, leaving 6 bases not matched to a gene. CDR3 DNA: TGTGCCAGCAGCCCGTTGACAGGGTCAAACATTCAGTACTTC. Its protein product is CASSPLTGSNIQYF.

The chain has TRBV3-1 (or the pseudogene TRBV3-2) and TRBJ2-7; 8 bases map to TRBD2. The trim removed 4 bases at V and 6 bases at J, leaving 17 bases unmatched. The CDR3 is made up of 17 amino acids. Germline CDR1 is LGHDT and CDR2 is YNNKEL (reference sequence). DNA of the CDR3: TGTGCCAGCAGCCGCCCGGGAGGGGGGAGGGGATTTAGCGAGCAGTACTTC. This translates into CASSRPGGGRGFSEQYF.

The chain links TRBV2 to TRBJ2-1; D is perhaps TRBD2 (5 bases). The CDR3 spans 11 residues. The V gene lost 1 base and the J gene lost 10 bases, with 5 bases spanning the gap. Germline V CDR1 and CDR2: SNHLY, FYNNEI. CDR3 loop: CASSEGREQFF. CDR3 nucleotide sequence: TGTGCCAGCAGTGAAGGGAGGGAGCAGTTCTTC. The whole variable domain, remainder taken from reference TRBV2 and TRBJ2-1, is EPEVTQTPSHQVTQMGQEVILRCVPISNHLYFYWYRQILGQKVEFLVSFYNNEISEKSEIFDDQFSVERPDGSNFTLKIRSTKLEDSAMYFCASSEGREQFFGPGTRLTVL.

The chain employs TRBV30 and TRBJ2-3; possibly TRBD1 for D (6 bases). Germline CDR1 is GTSNPN and CDR2 is SVGIG (reference sequence). V lost 0 bases and J 9 bases, leaving 16 bases between the germline ends. The CDR3 length is 14 residues. The CDR3 nucleotides read TGTGCCTGGAGTGTACTTCAGGGGTGGGCCACGCAGTATTTT. It translates to CAWSVLQGWATQYF.

This clone was found once. This chain uses TRBV4-3 with TRBJ1-4; TRBD1 agrees at 7 bases. Per germline, CDR1 LGHNA and CDR2 YSLEER. The CDR3 covers 16 residues. J was trimmed by 8 bases and V by 0 bases; bases with no gene match: 9. This CDR3 is CASSQDFRAGGEKLFF. DNA of the CDR3: TGCGCCAGCAGCCAAGATTTTAGGGCAGGGGGGGAAAAACTGTTTTTT.

The V call is TRBV5-1, the J call TRBJ2-1, with D unclear. The V gene lost 0 bases and the J gene lost 5 bases, with 9 bases spanning the gap. The germline gives CDR1 SGHRS, CDR2 YFSETQ. The CDR3 runs to 14 residues. The CDR3 DNA is TGCGCCAGCAGCTTGGGGCAGGCCGACAATGAGCAGTTCTTC. Protein sequence: CASSLGQADNEQFF.

J is TRBJ2-7 and V is TRBV5-1; TRBD1 aligns across 8 bases. This CDR3 contains 16 residues. The trim removed 3 bases at V and 6 bases at J, leaving 14 bases unmatched. CDR1 is SGHRS and CDR2 is YFSETQ in the germline V gene. The DNA for the CDR3 is TGCGCCAGCAGCTCCGGGACAGGTGACATTGGAGGCGAGCAGTACTTC. This sequence encodes CASSSGTGDIGGEQYF.

The rearrangement links TRBV4-1 to TRBJ2-7; D might be TRBD2 (6 bases). The CDR3 runs to 15 residues. The V gene's germline CDR1 is MGHRA and CDR2 YSYEKL. V lost 0 bases and J lost 4, with 13 bases in between. Written as DNA, the CDR3 is TGCGCCAGCAGCCAAGAAGACCTCGGGGGTTACGAGCAGTACTTC. It yields the protein CASSQEDLGGYEQYF.

This clone has just one count. The V call is TRBV7-8, the J call TRBJ2-7, with D perhaps matching TRBD1 (5 bases). The CDR3 loop spans 15 amino acids. V was clipped by 5 bases and J by 0 bases, with 14 bases between them. Per the germline V gene, CDR1 is SGHVS and CDR2 is FQNEAQ. The CDR3 DNA reads as TGTGCCAGCAGCCCTGTTAACAGGAACTCCTACGAGCAGTACTTC. It yields the protein CASSPVNRNSYEQYF.